The clone carrying this T cell receptor (beta chain) appeared once. Antigen specificity is unknown. CDR1 is SEHNR and CDR2 is FQNEAQ in the germline V gene (reference sequence). The germline V and J ends were trimmed by 2 bases and 2 bases, with 12 bases remaining between them. This CDR3 is built from 15 residues. PCR employed 60 Vbeta and 13 Jbeta primers. The data were produced by immunoSEQ multiplex PCR, yet TCRdb's version contains in-frame clones alone and is incomplete. The repertoire holds over 100,000 clones, with more than 65% as singletons. This record comes from a study of cytomegalovirus exposure and HLA in healthy donors. Findings of the study overall: Indistinguishable V segments, including TRBV6-2 and TRBV6-3, were excluded.

The TCR originated in a woman aged 18-30 years in good health and CMV-seropositive. What was sequenced was PBMCs. V gene TRBV7-9 combines with J gene TRBJ2-5; maybe TRBD2 (5 bases). The CDR3 DNA sequence: TGTGCCAGCAGCTTATTTCGAGGCGGGCAAGAGACCCAGTACTTC. Its protein product is CASSLFRGGQETQYF. Together with reference TRBV7-9 and TRBJ2-5, the CDR3 gives the full variable domain: DTGVSQNPRHKITKRGQNVTFRCDPISEHNRLYWYRQTLGQGPEFLTYFQNEAQLEKSRLLSDRFSAERPKGSFSTLEIQRTEQGDSAMYLCASSLFRGGQETQYFGPGTRLLVL.